The following is a T cell receptor beta chain sequence with its context. What it binds is not known. Multiplex PCR with BIOMED2 TRB-A/B primer pools amplified TRB rearrangements. TCRdb independently ran MiXCR on the multiplex PCR reads; one entry per CDR3 protein. The sample has fewer than 5,500 distinct CDR3 sequences, under 30% seen once. The data are from a study of T and B cells in COVID-19 patients. Study-wide points: At recovery TRB diversity and richness exceeded healthy donors, after highly clonal active COVID-19 repertoires. Symptomatic-phase blood samples from mildly ill patients and early samples from severe cases were scarce.

Germline V gene sequence: CDR1 MNHEY, CDR2 SVGAGI. The CDR3 runs 12 residues. Between the trimmed V and J ends, which lost 6 bases and 9 bases, there was a span of 15 bases. TRB was amplified from around 250-460 ng of blood genomic DNA. This chain connects TRBV6-5 to TRBJ2-7, with D possibly TRBD1 on 6 matching bases. The TCR was taken from a human donor with active COVID-19. Sequencing was carried out using blood. The CDR3 protein is CASSPTGTWQYF. The CDR3 region has the DNA TGTGCCAGCAGCCCTACCGGGACATGGCAGTACTTC.